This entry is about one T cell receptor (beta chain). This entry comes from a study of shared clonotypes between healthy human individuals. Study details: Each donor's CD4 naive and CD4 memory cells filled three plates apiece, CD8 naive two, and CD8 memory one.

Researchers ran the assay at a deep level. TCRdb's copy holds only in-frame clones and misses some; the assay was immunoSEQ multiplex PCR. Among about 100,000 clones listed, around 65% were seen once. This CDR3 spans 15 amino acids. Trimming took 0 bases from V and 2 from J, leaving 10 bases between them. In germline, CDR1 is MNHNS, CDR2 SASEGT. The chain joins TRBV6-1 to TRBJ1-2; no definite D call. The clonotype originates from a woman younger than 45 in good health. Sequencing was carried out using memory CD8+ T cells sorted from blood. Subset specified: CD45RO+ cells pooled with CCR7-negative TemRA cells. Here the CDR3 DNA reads TGTGCCAGCAGTGAAGCGCTAATGGGGAACTATGGCTACACCTTC. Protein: CASSEALMGNYGYTF.